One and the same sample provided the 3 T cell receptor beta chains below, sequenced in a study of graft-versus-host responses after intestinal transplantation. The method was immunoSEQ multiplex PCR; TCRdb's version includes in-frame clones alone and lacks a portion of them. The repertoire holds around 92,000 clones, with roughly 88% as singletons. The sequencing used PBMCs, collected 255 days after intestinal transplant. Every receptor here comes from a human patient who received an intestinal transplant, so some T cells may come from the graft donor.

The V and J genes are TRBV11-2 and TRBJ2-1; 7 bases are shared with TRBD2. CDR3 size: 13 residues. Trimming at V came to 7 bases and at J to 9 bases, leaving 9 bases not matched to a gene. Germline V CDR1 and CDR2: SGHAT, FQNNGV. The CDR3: CASTGLGPIEQFF. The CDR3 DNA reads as TGTGCCAGCACCGGACTAGGACCTATTGAGCAGTTCTTC. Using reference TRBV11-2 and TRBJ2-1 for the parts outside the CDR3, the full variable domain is EAGVAQSPRYKIIEKRQSVAFWCNPISGHATLYWYQQILGQGPKLLIQFQNNGVVDDSQLPKDRFSAERLKGVDSTLKIQPAKLEDSAVYLCASTGLGPIEQFFGPGTRLTVL.

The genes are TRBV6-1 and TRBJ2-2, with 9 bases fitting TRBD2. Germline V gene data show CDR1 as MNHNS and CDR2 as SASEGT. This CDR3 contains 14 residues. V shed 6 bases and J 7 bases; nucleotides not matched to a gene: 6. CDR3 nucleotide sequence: TGTGCCAGCAGGATAGCGGGAGATCACGGGGAGCTGTTTTTT. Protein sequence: CASRIAGDHGELFF.

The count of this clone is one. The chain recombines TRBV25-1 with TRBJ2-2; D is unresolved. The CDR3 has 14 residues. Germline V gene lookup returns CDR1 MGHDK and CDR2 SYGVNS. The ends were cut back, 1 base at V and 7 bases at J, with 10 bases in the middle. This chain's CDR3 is CASSEWNWDGELFF. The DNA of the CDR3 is TGTGCCAGCAGTGAATGGAACTGGGACGGGGAGCTGTTTTTT.